Shown below are 27 T cell receptor beta chains from a single sample sequenced in a study of T-cell memory formation after mild COVID-19. TCRdb analysed the 5' RACE reads with MiXCR anew, one entry per CDR3 protein. The table lists 35,000 to 40,000 distinct CDR3 sequences, 5% to 7% of them singletons. The specimen was PBMCs or a T cell subset sorted from them (not recorded which). These receptors came from an adult who had mild COVID-19 (a few samples of this study predate the infection). Cell type and time point are not known.

This clonotype was detected only a few times. The rearrangement uses TRBV5-5 and TRBJ2-5; TRBD1 matches at 7 bases. Germline CDR1 is SGHKS and CDR2 is YYEKEE (reference sequence). The CDR3 spans 15 residues. With 4 bases clipped from V and 1 base from J, the junction kept 7 bases outside the gene matches. The CDR3 DNA follows: TGTGCCAGCAGCCAATTTGGGACAGTCCAAGAGACCCAGTACTTC. This encodes CASSQFGTVQETQYF.

The gene calls are TRBV18 and TRBJ2-1; D is unclear. Trimming shortened V by 3 bases and J by 0 bases, and 9 bases separated the two germline ends. In germline, CDR1 is KGHSH, CDR2 LQKENI. The CDR3 extends over 15 amino acids. The CDR3 spells CASSPQASSYNEQFF. The DNA of the CDR3 is TGTGCCAGCTCACCCCAAGCGAGCTCCTACAATGAGCAGTTCTTC.

This clonotype was counted many times. The chain links TRBV20-1 to TRBJ2-5; no definite D call. With 0 bases removed from V and 2 bases from J, the gap between germline ends came to 13 bases. CDR3 length equals 15 residues. Per the germline V gene, CDR1 is DFQATT and CDR2 is SNEGSKA (reference sequence). This CDR3 is CSARDRVLGQETQYF. CDR3 bases: TGCAGTGCTAGAGATAGGGTATTGGGGCAAGAGACCCAGTACTTC.

This clonotype was seen only a few times. The rearrangement links TRBV29-1 to TRBJ2-1; 7 nucleotides line up with TRBD2. The CDR3 loop spans 15 amino acids. Trimming cost V 4 bases and J 4 bases; bases outside gene matches: 10. Germline V CDR1 and CDR2: SQVTM, ANQGSEA. Written as DNA, the CDR3 is TGCAGCGTTGCGGGGGGAGCCTCAGGGTACAATGAGCAGTTCTTC. Its translation: CSVAGGASGYNEQFF.

This clonotype was counted ten times or more. The chain is built from TRBV12-3 or TRBV12-4 and TRBJ2-1; 10 bases map to TRBD2. V trimming: 3 bases; J trimming: 2 bases; junction bases outside the gene matches: 10. This CDR3 comprises 18 residues. The CDR3 DNA reads TGTGCCAGCAGTTTCCGGTCCCTAGCGGGGGCGACCTACAATGAGCAGTTCTTC. This sequence encodes CASSFRSLAGATYNEQFF.

This clonotype has at least ten counts. This sequence joins TRBV4-3 and TRBJ2-1, with D possibly being TRBD2 (6 bases). The CDR3 sequence is 14 residues long. Trimming took 1 base from V and 5 from J, leaving 9 bases between them. Germline CDR1 LGHNA, CDR2 YSLEER. This chain's CDR3 is CASSQGAGHNEQFF. CDR3 nucleotide sequence: TGCGCCAGCAGCCAAGGAGCGGGTCACAATGAGCAGTTCTTC.

J is TRBJ2-3 and V is TRBV6-5; D remains unclear. The V gene lost 4 bases and the J gene lost 7 bases, with 9 bases spanning the gap. The CDR3 is 12 amino acids. Germline CDR1 and CDR2: MNHEY and SVGAGI. The CDR3 loop reads CASSSSGNTQYF. The CDR3 DNA reads as TGTGCCAGCAGTTCCTCTGGAAATACGCAGTATTTT.

This rearrangement joins TRBV5-1 to TRBJ1-1, with 10 bases lining up with TRBD1. Germline V lookup: CDR1 SGHRS, CDR2 YFSETQ. V lost 4 bases to trimming and J lost 4 bases; unmatched junction nucleotides: 4. CDR3 length: 14 amino acids. The CDR3 reads CASSRGDRGTEAFF. The DNA for the CDR3 is TGCGCCAGCAGCCGAGGGGACAGGGGCACTGAAGCTTTCTTT.

In this sample, this clonotype turned up a few times. The rearrangement uses TRBV2 and TRBJ1-5, with 7 bases matching TRBD1. The V gene end was trimmed by 4 bases and the J gene end by 0 bases; junction bases not matched to a gene: 6. CDR3 length: 16 amino acids. CDR1 is SNHLY, CDR2 FYNNEI, per germline. CDR3 DNA: TGTGCCAGCAGTGTCGGGACAGTTTATAGCAATCAGCCCCAGCATTTT. As protein: CASSVGTVYSNQPQHF.

This sequence joins TRBV5-1 and TRBJ2-3; TRBD1 matches at 8 bases. The germline gives CDR1 SGHRS, CDR2 YFSETQ. The CDR3 is made up of 15 amino acids. The V gene end was trimmed by 4 bases and the J gene end by 4 bases; junction bases not matched to a gene: 8. The CDR3 protein is CASSGGRGRSDTQYF. The CDR3 coding sequence is TGCGCCAGCAGCGGGGGCAGGGGGCGGTCAGATACGCAGTATTTT. The variable domain in full, completed from reference TRBV5-1 and TRBJ2-3, reads KAGVTQTPRYLIKTRGQQVTLSCSPISGHRSVSWYQQTPGQGLQFLFEYFSETQRNKGNFPGRFSGRQFSNSRSEMNVSTLELGDSALYLCASSGGRGRSDTQYFGPGTRLTVL.

CDR3 loop: CASSKQGGTEAFF. The DNA for the CDR3 is TGTGCCAGCAGTAAACAGGGGGGGACTGAAGCTTTCTTT. The chain recombines TRBV6-4 with TRBJ1-1; 8 nucleotides agree with TRBD1. J gave up 5 bases and V 5 bases, and 4 bases lay outside the gene matches. From germline, CDR1 is MRHNA and CDR2 SNTAGT. This CDR3 is built from 13 residues.

This clonotype was detected many times. The J gene is TRBJ2-4, the V gene TRBV24-1, with D perhaps TRBD1 or TRBD2 (5 bases each). The CDR3 has 16 amino acids. V lost 3 bases and J lost 0, with 11 bases in between. CDR1 is KGHDR, CDR2 SFDVKD, per germline. Here the CDR3 reads CATSDRDGLAKNIQYF. CDR3 nucleotides: TGTGCCACCAGTGATCGGGACGGACTAGCCAAAAACATTCAGTACTTC.

This clonotype has just a few counts. This chain links TRBV5-6 with TRBJ2-1; the match to TRBD2 covers 8 bases. The CDR3 spans 15 residues. The germline V gene has CDR1 SGHDT and CDR2 YYEEEE. V was pared by 1 base and J by 9 bases, with 9 bases of the junction left unmatched. The CDR3 region is CASSLTGLGSGEQFF. The CDR3 DNA follows: TGTGCCAGCAGCTTGACGGGACTAGGTAGCGGTGAGCAGTTCTTC.

This clonotype was detected many times. The CDR3 sequence is CASSFREGVTDTQYF. The CDR3 DNA is TGTGCCAGCAGCTTTAGAGAGGGAGTCACAGATACGCAGTATTTT. J is TRBJ2-3 and V is TRBV7-2, with D possibly TRBD2 on 5 matching bases. V lost 3 bases, J lost 2 bases, and 12 bases lay in between. Germline V lookup: CDR1 SGHTA, CDR2 FQGNSA. CDR3 size: 15 residues. Full variable domain (outside the CDR3, taken from reference TRBV7-2 and TRBJ2-3): GAGVSQSPSNKVTEKGKDVELRCDPISGHTALYWYRQSLGQGLEFLIYFQGNSAPDKSGLPSDRFSAERTGGSVSTLTIQRTQQEDSAVYLCASSFREGVTDTQYFGPGTRLTVL.

This clonotype has a handful of counts. The chain joins TRBV6-5 to TRBJ1-1, with a possible D match to TRBD1 (5 bases). The CDR3 has 15 amino acids. CDR1 is MNHEY, CDR2 SVGAGI, per germline. Trimming removed 4 bases at V and 3 bases at J, with 15 bases between. CDR3 coding DNA: TGTGCCAGCAGTTCCGGGGACCGCCGTGACACTGAAGCTTTCTTT. Protein sequence: CASSSGDRRDTEAFF.

A few counts support this clonotype. The chain links TRBV12-3 or TRBV12-4 to TRBJ1-4; the match to TRBD1 covers 12 bases. The V gene end was trimmed by 4 bases and the J gene end by 4 bases; junction bases not matched to a gene: 4. This CDR3 region has 16 residues. The CDR3 DNA reads TGTGCCAGCAGTTGGGACAGGGGGCAGAGTAATGAAAAACTGTTTTTT. As protein: CASSWDRGQSNEKLFF.

This clonotype was recorded at least ten times. The chain links TRBV30 to TRBJ2-1, with 12 bases matching TRBD2. Germline V gene lookup returns CDR1 GTSNPN and CDR2 SVGIG (reference sequence). J lost 4 bases, V lost 7 bases, and 2 bases had no gene match. CDR3 length: 13 amino acids. CDR3 DNA: TGTGCCTCAACTAGCGGGGGGTACAATGAGCAGTTCTTC. Its protein is CASTSGGYNEQFF.

This clonotype was seen at least ten times. The V call is TRBV12-3 or TRBV12-4, the J call TRBJ2-1; either TRBD1 or TRBD2 may fit D (5 bases each). The germline V and J ends were trimmed by 5 bases and 8 bases, with 7 bases remaining between them. The CDR3 length is 11 residues. CDR3 bases: TGTGCCAGCAGTCGAGGGGATGAGCAGTTCTTC. Translated: CASSRGDEQFF.

V and J are TRBV7-8 and TRBJ1-1; D call uncertain. With 5 bases removed from V and 1 base from J, the gap between germline ends came to 8 bases. The CDR3 totals 13 residues. Looked up from germline, CDR1 is SGHVS and CDR2 is FQNEAQ. CDR3 nucleotides: TGTGCCAGCAGCGAGTACAGGAACACTGAAGCTTTCTTT. This translates into CASSEYRNTEAFF.

This clonotype was seen only a few times. The rearrangement links TRBV28 to TRBJ2-7, with D hard to call. From germline, CDR1 is MDHEN and CDR2 SYDVKM. V dropped 7 bases and J dropped 0 bases, with 7 bases sitting between them. This CDR3 spans 12 amino acids. The CDR3 is CASTSNSYEQYF. The CDR3 bases are TGTGCCAGCACTTCAAACTCCTACGAGCAGTACTTC.

On this clonotype: A much larger clone sits a single nucleotide away, making a read error possible. The chain is built from TRBV7-2 and TRBJ1-1; no definite D call. V lost 5 bases, J lost 3 bases, and 19 bases lay in between. Germline CDR1 SGHTA, CDR2 FQGNSA. This CDR3 spans 16 amino acids. The chain's CDR3 is CASSLGKGVGYTEAFF. For the CDR3, the DNA is TGTGCCAGCAGCCTGGGAAAGGGAGTGGGATACACTGAAGCTTTCTTT.

The chain is built from TRBV9 and TRBJ2-7, with TRBD2 as a possible D gene (5 bases). CDR1 and CDR2 from the germline V gene are SGDLS and YYNGEE. V was trimmed by 1 base and J by 2 bases, leaving 10 bases between them. This CDR3 contains 14 residues. CDR3 coding DNA: TGTGCCAGCAGCGTATCGGGTAGCGCCTACGAGCAGTACTTC. Translation: CASSVSGSAYEQYF.

This clonotype was observed many times. This sequence joins TRBV7-2 and TRBJ2-7, with D possibly being TRBD1 (6 bases). There are 15 residues in the CDR3. The V gene's germline CDR1 is SGHTA and CDR2 FQGNSA. V lost 3 bases and J 5 bases, leaving 17 bases between the germline ends. CDR3 sequence (DNA): TGTGCCAGCAGCTTCGGCAGGGGTTCGTTTAACGAGCAGTACTTC. This encodes CASSFGRGSFNEQYF.

This clonotype showed up just a few times. The chain recombines TRBV20-1 with TRBJ2-7; 7 bases align to TRBD1. There are 16 residues in the CDR3. V trimming: 2 bases; J trimming: 1 base; junction bases outside the gene matches: 11. Germline V lookup: CDR1 DFQATT, CDR2 SNEGSKA (reference sequence). CDR3 DNA: TGCAGTGCTAGACCCCTAAGGACAGGAGATTCCTACGAGCAGTACTTC. Its protein product is CSARPLRTGDSYEQYF.

V and J are TRBV12-3 or TRBV12-4 and TRBJ1-4; TRBD1 matches 10 bases. Losses at the gene ends were 5 bases for V and 8 bases for J; bases not matched to a gene: 8. CDR3 length: 15 residues. CDR3 in DNA: TGTGCCAGCAGTCCCCGACAGGGGGCGCGAGAAAAACTGTTTTTT. Translation gives CASSPRQGAREKLFF.

This clonotype was recorded many times. V usage is TRBV20-1 and J usage is TRBJ1-1, with TRBD1 matching over 11 bases. This CDR3 is 17 amino acids long. J gave up 3 bases and V 3 bases, and 12 bases lay outside the gene matches. Germline assignment: CDR1 DFQATT and CDR2 SNEGSKA (reference sequence). The CDR3 protein is CSASFRDRGKPYTEAFF. DNA for the CDR3: TGCAGTGCTAGTTTTCGGGACAGGGGGAAGCCCTACACTGAAGCTTTCTTT.

In this sample, this clonotype turned up many times. The chain uses TRBV12-3 or TRBV12-4 and TRBJ2-7; weak D call: TRBD2 (6 bases). The CDR3 consists of 13 residues. Trimming cost V 5 bases and J 6 bases, with 14 bases left between them. The CDR3 region has the DNA TGTGCCAGCAGTGGTAGCCTTAGCGGCGAGCAGTACTTC. It translates to CASSGSLSGEQYF.